The 20 T cell receptor beta chains presented below share a single source sample, sequenced in a study of blood T cell repertoires in COVID-19. Assay: immunoSEQ multiplex PCR; the TCRdb copy retains only in-frame clones and omits some. Here the sample spans about 320,000 clones, roughly 89% being singletons. The sequenced sample was PBMCs or T cells enriched from blood (not recorded which). These receptors all stem from a woman between 18 and 30 years old who had recovered from COVID-19.

The rearrangement joins TRBV19 to TRBJ1-5; D is unclear. This CDR3 region has 16 residues. From germline, CDR1 is LNHDA and CDR2 SQIVND (reference sequence). The germline V and J ends were trimmed by 3 bases and 1 base, with 13 bases remaining between them. In DNA, the CDR3 is TGTGCCAGTAGTATTTGGTCAGGATCAAGCAATCAGCCCCAGCATTTT. This encodes CASSIWSGSSNQPQHF.

The J gene is TRBJ2-1, the V gene TRBV23-1, with D tentatively TRBD1 (5 bases). TRBV23-1 is labeled an ORF, and its function is uncertain. CDR3 length equals 11 residues. Trimming cost V 7 bases and J 9 bases, with 10 bases left between them. CDR3 in DNA: TGCGCCAGCAAACCGCAGGGTGAGCAGTTCTTC. Translating gives CASKPQGEQFF.

The chain joins TRBV18 to TRBJ1-1, with D maybe TRBD1 (5 bases). The CDR3 has 13 amino acids. V was trimmed by 3 bases and J by 11 bases, leaving 16 bases between them. Per germline, CDR1 KGHSH and CDR2 LQKENI. The CDR3 sequence is CASSPDSQTWAFF. CDR3 bases: TGTGCCAGCTCACCCGACAGCCAGACGTGGGCTTTCTTT. The full variable domain, in which reference TRBV18 and TRBJ1-1 provide the parts outside the CDR3, is NAGVMQNPRHLVRRRGQEARLRCSPMKGHSHVYWYRQLPEEGLKFMVYLQKENIIDESGMPKERFSAEFPKEGPSILRIQQVVRGDSAAYFCASSPDSQTWAFFGQGTRLTVV.

The rearrangement uses TRBV6-5 and TRBJ2-1, with 11 bases that match TRBD2. Germline values: CDR1 MNHEY, CDR2 SVGAGI. The CDR3 extends over 16 amino acids. Trimming cost V 4 bases and J 7 bases; bases outside gene matches: 9. In nucleotides, the CDR3 is TGTGCCAGCAGTTCCCCACTAGCGGGAGCTTTAAATGAGCAGTTCTTC. Encoded protein: CASSSPLAGALNEQFF.

The rearrangement joins TRBV5-1 to TRBJ1-1, with TRBD1 matching over 7 bases. The V and J ends lost 3 bases and 6 bases, in that order; junction bases with no gene match: 5. The germline V gene encodes CDR1 SGHRS and CDR2 YFSETQ. The CDR3 length is 13 residues. The CDR3 spells CASSSDRASEAFF. As DNA, the CDR3 is TGCGCCAGCAGCTCCGACAGGGCATCTGAAGCTTTCTTT. Together with reference TRBV5-1 and TRBJ1-1, the CDR3 gives the full variable domain: KAGVTQTPRYLIKTRGQQVTLSCSPISGHRSVSWYQQTPGQGLQFLFEYFSETQRNKGNFPGRFSGRQFSNSRSEMNVSTLELGDSALYLCASSSDRASEAFFGQGTRLTVV.

This clone was counted once. This chain connects TRBV15 to TRBJ1-6, with no clear D. V lost 5 bases, J lost 9 bases, and 17 bases lay in between. Germline values: CDR1 LNHNV, CDR2 YYDKDF (reference sequence). The CDR3 runs to 15 residues. The CDR3 region is CATSPAMSISSPLHF. The CDR3 DNA is TGTGCCACCAGCCCCGCCATGAGTATCTCTTCACCCCTCCACTTT.

This clone was counted between two and nine times. The chain couples TRBV6-5 to TRBJ1-2; 9 nucleotides line up with TRBD1. The CDR3 spans 14 residues. The V segment lost 6 bases and the J segment 2 bases; nucleotides outside the gene matches: 4. In germline, CDR1 is MNHEY, CDR2 SVGAGI. The CDR3 DNA is TGTGCCAGCAGGCGAGGACAGGGGAACTATGGCTACACCTTC. Its protein is CASRRGQGNYGYTF.

This chain joins TRBV9 and TRBJ2-1; 8 bases agree with TRBD2. With 4 bases clipped from V and 4 bases from J, the junction kept 13 bases outside the gene matches. This CDR3 comprises 17 residues. Germline CDR1 is SGDLS and CDR2 is YYNGEE. The CDR3 sequence: CASSPTGGDITYNEQFF. CDR3 sequence (DNA): TGTGCCAGCAGCCCCACCGGGGGGGACATTACATACAATGAGCAGTTCTTC.

The rearrangement links TRBV19 to TRBJ2-3, with 7 bases aligning to TRBD2. This CDR3 is built from 14 residues. Germline V gene lookup returns CDR1 LNHDA and CDR2 SQIVND (reference sequence). With V trimmed by 3 bases and J by 2 bases, 2 bases remained unmatched. Here the CDR3 reads CASSMLAATDTQYF. CDR3 sequence (DNA): TGTGCCAGTAGTATGCTAGCGGCCACAGATACGCAGTATTTT.

This clone was observed a handful of times. J is TRBJ1-2 and V is TRBV2, with 9 bases identical to TRBD1. The V segment lost 7 bases and the J segment 7 bases; nucleotides outside the gene matches: 10. Germline loops: CDR1 SNHLY, CDR2 FYNNEI. The CDR3 covers 14 residues. In DNA form, the CDR3 reads TGTGCCAGCACCGAGACCACAGGGGGCTTTGGCTACACCTTC. This translates into CASTETTGGFGYTF.

The J gene is TRBJ2-1, the V gene TRBV25-1, with 10 positions matching TRBD1. This CDR3 has 13 residues. Trimming at V came to 7 bases and at J to 7 bases, leaving 4 bases not matched to a gene. Germline V gene sequence: CDR1 MGHDK, CDR2 SYGVNS. CDR3 DNA sequence: TGTGCCAGCACGACAGGGGGCAAAAATGAGCAGTTCTTC. Residues: CASTTGGKNEQFF.

The rearrangement joins TRBV7-9 to TRBJ2-7; 7 bases line up with TRBD1. The trim removed 1 base at V and 4 bases at J, leaving 7 bases unmatched. The V gene's germline CDR1 is SEHNR and CDR2 FQNEAQ (reference sequence). This CDR3 has 15 residues. The CDR3 bases are TGTGCCAGCAGCTTAGTAAGACAGGGACCGTACGAGCAGTACTTC. It codes for CASSLVRQGPYEQYF.

The chain employs TRBV25-1 and TRBJ1-6, with D perhaps matching TRBD1 (6 bases). Trimming took off 5 bases at V and 7 bases at J, with 9 bases between the two ends. Germline V CDR1 and CDR2: MGHDK, SYGVNS. The CDR3 is made up of 13 amino acids. The CDR3 DNA reads as TGTGCCAGCAGTTGGGGACAAAATTCACCCCTCCACTTT. This translates into CASSWGQNSPLHF.

V usage is TRBV10-3 and J usage is TRBJ2-2; D perhaps matches TRBD2 (5 bases). The CDR3 spans 15 residues. CDR1 ENHRY and CDR2 SYGVKD come from the germline V gene. With 3 bases removed from V and 2 bases from J, the gap between germline ends came to 10 bases. CDR3 sequence (DNA): TGTGCCATCAGTGACAGCGGAGACAACACCGGGGAGCTGTTTTTT. It yields the protein CAISDSGDNTGELFF.

This clone was seen once. This rearrangement joins TRBV27 to TRBJ1-5; no firm D call. The CDR3 extends over 14 amino acids. Trimming took 5 bases from V and 6 from J, leaving 14 bases between them. CDR1 and CDR2 from the germline V gene are MNHEY and SMNVEV (reference sequence). The CDR3 loop is CASSPLNAGQPQHF. The CDR3 coding sequence is TGTGCCAGCAGTCCCCTAAACGCCGGTCAGCCCCAGCATTTT.

The CDR3 reads CASISLNLNTEAFF. The CDR3 DNA reads as TGTGCCAGCATTAGTCTAAATTTGAACACTGAAGCTTTCTTT. V usage is TRBV2 and J usage is TRBJ1-1; D remains ambiguous. V lost 7 bases and J lost 0, with 12 bases in between. Germline V lookup: CDR1 SNHLY, CDR2 FYNNEI. This CDR3 region has 14 residues.

V gene TRBV5-1 combines with J gene TRBJ2-7, with 12 bases that match TRBD2. The CDR3 consists of 15 residues. The V and J ends lost 2 bases and 2 bases, in that order; junction bases with no gene match: 2. From germline, CDR1 is SGHRS and CDR2 YFSETQ. The CDR3 is CASSFTSGGPYEQYF. CDR3 nucleotide sequence: TGCGCCAGCAGCTTTACTAGCGGGGGGCCCTACGAGCAGTACTTC.

In its sample, this clone was seen once. This chain joins TRBV5-6 and TRBJ1-2; 10 bases line up with TRBD1. Germline CDR1 is SGHDT and CDR2 is YYEEEE. The CDR3 is made up of 16 amino acids. After removal of 3 bases from V and 0 bases from J, the junction contained 5 bases not matched to a gene. CDR3 nucleotide sequence: TGTGCCAGCAGCTGGGGGACAGGGGCCTCTAACTATGGCTACACCTTC. As protein: CASSWGTGASNYGYTF.

The gene calls are TRBV7-3 and TRBJ2-3, with 7 positions matching TRBD2. Germline CDR1 SGHTA, CDR2 FQGTGA. Trimming took 3 bases from V and 4 from J; bases not matched to a gene: 7. The CDR3 runs to 15 residues. CDR3 protein: CASSFLAESSDTQYF. In DNA, the CDR3 is TGTGCCAGCAGCTTTCTAGCGGAGTCCTCAGATACGCAGTATTTT.

The V and J genes are TRBV6-1 and TRBJ2-5, with a weak D call TRBD2 (5 bases). This CDR3 comprises 15 residues. The V gene's germline CDR1 is MNHNS and CDR2 SASEGT. Trimming removed 2 bases at V and 2 bases at J, with 12 bases between. For the CDR3, the DNA is TGTGCCAGCAGTGAATTCGCGGGCTATCAAGAGACCCAGTACTTC. Translated: CASSEFAGYQETQYF.